Listed below are T cell receptor beta chains from one sample, sequenced in a study of blood T cell repertoires in COVID-19. The repertoire was sequenced with immunoSEQ multiplex PCR; TCRdb's copy has only in-frame clones and lacks some. The data hold approximately 200,000 clones, with roughly 80% observed a single time. Sequencing input: peripheral blood. These receptors were obtained from a human donor in a cohort sampled during active COVID-19. The CDR3 runs from the conserved cysteine through the conserved F or W. A D gene is named only where the DNA matches it firmly. A row's size may be missing; if present it is once, few, many or a size class.

>TRBV30|.|TRBJ2-3|TRBD2
CAWTSGRADTQYF
TGTGCCTGGACTAGCGGGAGGGCAGATACGCAGTATTTT
>TRBV27|.|TRBJ2-7|TRBD1
CASSPWTGGISYEQYF
TGTGCCAGCAGTCCCTGGACAGGGGGGATCTCCTACGAGCAGTACTTC
>TRBV11-2|.|TRBJ1-2|.
CASSLESRLYGYTF
TGTGCCAGCAGCTTAGAATCCAGACTCTATGGCTACACCTTC
>TRBV7-9|.|TRBJ2-7|.
CASSLSLAYEQYF
TGTGCCAGCAGCCTTTCGCTAGCTTACGAGCAGTACTTC
>TRBV5-6|.|TRBJ2-7|.
CASKVIGSKGEREQYF
TGTGCCAGCAAGGTAATCGGGAGCAAGGGAGAGAGGGAGCAGTACTTC
>TRBV2|few|TRBJ2-7|TRBD1
CASSEGTGGSYEQYF
TGTGCCAGCAGTGAAGGGACAGGGGGGAGCTACGAGCAGTACTTC
>TRBV11-2|.|TRBJ2-1|TRBD2
CASSLLPSGSYNEQFF
TGTGCCAGCAGCTTACTCCCTAGCGGAAGCTACAATGAGCAGTTCTTC
>TRBV5-6|once|TRBJ2-7|.
CASSFGSGTGEQYF
TGTGCCAGCAGCTTTGGTAGCGGTACGGGGGAGCAGTACTTC
>TRBV29-1|.|TRBJ2-7|TRBD2
CSVLSGTSYEQYF
TGCAGCGTCCTTAGCGGGACCTCCTACGAGCAGTACTTC
>TRBV20-1|.|TRBJ2-7|.
CSASLPSRAYEQYF
TGCAGTGCTAGTCTCCCATCCCGGGCCTACGAGCAGTACTTC
>TRBV19|few|TRBJ2-2|.
CASSMPSRGATGELFF
TGTGCCAGTAGTATGCCCTCCAGGGGGGCCACCGGGGAGCTGTTTTTT
>TRBV6-6|many|TRBJ2-1|.
CASSYSIERKYNEQFF
TGTGCCAGCAGTTACTCGATTGAGCGGAAGTACAATGAGCAGTTCTTC
>TRBV2|.|TRBJ2-2|.
CASSVVEANTGELFF
TGTGCCAGCAGTGTTGTGGAGGCTAACACCGGGGAGCTGTTTTTT
>TRBV18|.|TRBJ2-7|TRBD2
CASSQSTSGFSYEQYF
TGTGCCAGCTCGCAATCGACTAGCGGTTTTTCCTACGAGCAGTACTTC
>TRBV6-2/TRBV6-3|once|TRBJ2-5|TRBD2
CASSYTGLAGAGETQYF
TGTGCCAGCAGTTACACGGGACTAGCGGGAGCAGGAGAGACCCAGTACTTC
>TRBV27|.|TRBJ1-1|TRBD1
CASSLKRTGNTEAFF
TGTGCCAGCAGTTTAAAAAGGACAGGGAACACTGAAGCTTTCTTT
>TRBV28|.|TRBJ1-1|TRBD1
CASSSRQGYGGYTEAFF
TGTGCCAGCAGTTCCCGACAGGGATACGGGGGATACACTGAAGCTTTCTTT
>TRBV6-6|.|TRBJ2-7|TRBD1
CASKTGANHEQYF
TGTGCCAGCAAGACAGGGGCTAATCACGAGCAGTACTTC
>TRBV9|.|TRBJ1-6|.
CASSEAGPLSSYNSPLHF
TGTGCCAGCAGCGAGGCGGGCCCCCTAAGCTCCTATAATTCACCCCTCCACTTT
>TRBV19|.|TRBJ2-7|.
CASKPGRGAYEQYF
TGTGCCAGTAAGCCCGGCAGGGGAGCCTACGAGCAGTACTTC